The T cell receptor beta chain described here comes from a study of vaccination effects on CD4 cells after COVID-19. Before any sequencing was done, the ViraFEST assay used viral peptide pools to expand antigen-specific CD4+ T cells. Following culture for around 9 days, CD4+ T cells were isolated. Neither prior SARS-CoV-2 infection nor positive nucleocapsid antibodies were present in the vaccine recipients. The J segment lost 4 bases and the V segment lost 3 bases, leaving 6 bases of the junction unmatched. The CDR3 sequence is 17 residues long. The V gene's germline CDR1 is MGHRA and CDR2 YSYEKL. Details on this clone: Antigen unknown.

Generated by immunoSEQ multiplex PCR, the TCRdb table keeps only in-frame clones and is missing some. The sample lists approximately 44,000 clones, around 67% seen once, with about 25% in the top ten. The V call is TRBV4-1, the J call TRBJ2-1; 13 bases align to TRBD2. This TCR came from a human donor who received a COVID-19 vaccine. The input for sequencing was CD4+ T cells from PBMCs cultured with HCoV-OC43 spike peptides, taken before COVID-19 vaccination. Subset described: HCoV-OC43 spike overlapping peptide pool stimulation. The CDR3 loop reads CASSHGLAGVLYNEQFF. In DNA, the CDR3 is TGCGCCAGCAGCCACGGACTAGCGGGAGTGCTATACAATGAGCAGTTCTTC.